The T cell receptor beta chain under discussion was sequenced for a study of cytomegalovirus exposure and HLA in healthy donors. Study-level background: Early released data had 65 million to 100 million unique TCRs, all coming from HLA-typed donors.

This CDR3 has 13 residues. Trimming cost V 0 bases and J 3 bases, with 7 bases left between them. The germline V gene has CDR1 SGHDT and CDR2 YYEEEE. For the donor in question, CMV serostatus went unrecorded. Primers: 60 Vbeta forward and 13 Jbeta reverse. Here immunoSEQ multiplex PCR was the method, and the copy in TCRdb shows in-frame clones only, minus some. The sample lists some 130,000 clones, about 68% occurring once. As for this clone: The sample carries other DNA sequences with the same CDR3.

Sequenced sample: PBMCs. The chain is built from TRBV5-6 and TRBJ2-7, with D unresolved. The sequence was obtained from a human donor in good health. The CDR3 is CASSLGLDYEQYF. CDR3 coding DNA: TGTGCCAGCAGCTTGGGACTTGACTACGAGCAGTACTTC.